The clone carrying this TCR beta chain appeared a single time. The CDR3 spans 14 residues. Germline assignment: CDR1 SEHNR and CDR2 FQNEAQ (reference sequence). V dropped 5 bases and J dropped 5 bases, with 12 bases sitting between them. Under the authors' procedure: Reference gene primers were amplified, and this amplification served to estimate nucleated cell counts. TCRdb's table, derived via immunoSEQ multiplex PCR, lists solely in-frame clones and lacks some. V and J calls and clone size follow that table, whereas D and trimming were derived from the DNA. The sample has fewer than 250,000 clones, 70% to 90% seen once; the top ten hold around 2.5%. This record belongs to a study of blood T cell repertoires in COVID-19. The overall study: Whether acute or convalescent, the COVID-19 samples came from the United States, Italy and Spain. Sample material is recorded as cDNA or gDNA derived from T cells, B-cell-depleted T cells, or PBMCs.

Sequencing was carried out using peripheral blood. This clonotype was obtained from an older woman with active or convalescent COVID-19. The V call is TRBV7-9, the J call TRBJ2-2; tentative D call: TRBD2 (6 bases). The CDR3 loop reads CASSDRGGTGELFF. Written as DNA, the CDR3 is TGTGCCAGCAGCGACCGAGGAGGGACCGGGGAGCTGTTTTTT. The whole variable domain, filled in from reference TRBV7-9 and TRBJ2-2, reads DTGVSQNPRHKITKRGQNVTFRCDPISEHNRLYWYRQTLGQGPEFLTYFQNEAQLEKSRLLSDRFSAERPKGSFSTLEIQRTEQGDSAMYLCASSDRGGTGELFFGEGSRLTVL.